This T cell receptor (beta chain) was found in a study of CD8 T cells in Susac syndrome. This clonotype showed up just once. Random hexamers were used to reverse transcribe the RNA input (roughly 0.5 to 1 ug). TCRdb independently ran MiXCR on the immunoSEQ multiplex PCR reads; one entry per CDR3 protein. The table shows 150,000 to 200,000 distinct CDR3 sequences, with about 95% occurring only once. The specimen was CD4+ T cells from PBMCs. The receptor's source is a human donor in good health.

This CDR3 is CATSRYGNYGYTF. The CDR3 DNA sequence: TGTGCCACCAGCAGATATGGGAACTATGGCTACACCTTC. The chain uses TRBV15 and TRBJ1-2, with D hard to call. V gave up 2 bases and J gave up 2 bases, with 6 bases separating them. The germline CDR1 and CDR2 sequences are LNHNV and YYDKDF (reference sequence). The CDR3 runs to 13 residues.